The clone carrying this T cell receptor beta chain came up once. These data originate in a study of blood T cell repertoires in COVID-19. Study as a whole: In each case, the material was cDNA or gDNA derived from T cells, B-cell-depleted T cells, or PBMCs.

CDR1 is SGHDT and CDR2 is YYEEEE in the germline V gene. The CDR3 has 15 residues. Trimming removed 0 bases at V and 1 base at J, with 10 bases between. In the study's own analysis: Amplification from reference gene primers served as the basis for estimated nucleated cell counts. Clones were sequenced by immunoSEQ multiplex PCR, and TCRdb holds only the in-frame ones, with some missing. V and J calls plus clone size are reproduced from that table; the DNA served to infer D and trimming. The sample has 150,000 to 190,000 clones, 76% seen once; the top ten hold about 3.8%. The specimen was peripheral blood. The receptor was isolated from a woman aged 80 or over with acute or convalescent COVID-19. V gene TRBV5-6 combines with J gene TRBJ1-2; a possible D gene is TRBD1 (6 bases). CDR3 DNA sequence: TGTGCCAGCAGCTTGGGACCACAGGGTAACTATGGCTACACCTTC. It codes for CASSLGPQGNYGYTF.